This T cell receptor (beta chain) was recorded in a study of cytomegalovirus exposure and HLA in healthy donors. The study ran its PCR with 60 Vbeta and 13 Jbeta primers. Method: immunoSEQ multiplex PCR; TCRdb's copy keeps in-frame clones and lacks some. In all, the sample yields 110,000 to 150,000 clones. The CDR3 covers 15 residues. The V end was cut by 0 bases, the J end by 0 bases, with 8 bases between. CDR1 is MGHRA and CDR2 is YSYEKL in the germline V gene. The rearrangement links TRBV4-1 to TRBJ1-2; D remains ambiguous. Source material: PBMCs. The source is a male donor in good health and CMV-seronegative. The CDR3 coding sequence is TGCGCCAGCAGCCAAGATGAGGGAACTAACTATGGCTACACCTTC. The encoded protein is CASSQDEGTNYGYTF.